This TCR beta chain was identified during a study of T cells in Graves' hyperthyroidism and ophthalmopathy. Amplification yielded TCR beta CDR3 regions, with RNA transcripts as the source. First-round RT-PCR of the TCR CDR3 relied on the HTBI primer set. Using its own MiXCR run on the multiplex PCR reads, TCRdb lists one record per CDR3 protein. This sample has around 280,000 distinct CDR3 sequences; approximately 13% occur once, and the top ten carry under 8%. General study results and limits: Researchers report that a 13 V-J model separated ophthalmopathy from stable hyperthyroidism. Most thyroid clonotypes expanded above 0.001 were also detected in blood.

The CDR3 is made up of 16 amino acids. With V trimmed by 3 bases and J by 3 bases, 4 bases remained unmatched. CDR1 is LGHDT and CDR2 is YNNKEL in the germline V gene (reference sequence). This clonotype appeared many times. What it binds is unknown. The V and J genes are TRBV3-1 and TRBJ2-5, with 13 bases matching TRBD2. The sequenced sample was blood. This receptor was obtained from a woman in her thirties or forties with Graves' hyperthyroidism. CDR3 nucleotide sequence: TGTGCCAGCAGCCACCTACTAGCGGGAGGGAAAGAGACCCAGTACTTC. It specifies CASSHLLAGGKETQYF.